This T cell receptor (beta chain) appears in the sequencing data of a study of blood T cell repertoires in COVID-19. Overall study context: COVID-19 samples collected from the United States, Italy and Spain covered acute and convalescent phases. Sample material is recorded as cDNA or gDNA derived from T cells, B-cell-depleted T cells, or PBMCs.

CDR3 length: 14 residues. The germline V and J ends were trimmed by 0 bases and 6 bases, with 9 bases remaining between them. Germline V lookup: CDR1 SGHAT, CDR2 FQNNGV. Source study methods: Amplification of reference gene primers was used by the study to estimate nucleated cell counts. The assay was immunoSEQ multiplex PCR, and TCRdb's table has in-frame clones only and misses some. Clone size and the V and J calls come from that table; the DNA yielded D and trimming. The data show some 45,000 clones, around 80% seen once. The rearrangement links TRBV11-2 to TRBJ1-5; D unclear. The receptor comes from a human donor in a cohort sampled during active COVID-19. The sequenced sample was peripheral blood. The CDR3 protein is CASSLDRAGQPQHF. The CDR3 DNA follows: TGTGCCAGCAGCTTAGATAGGGCGGGTCAGCCCCAGCATTTT.